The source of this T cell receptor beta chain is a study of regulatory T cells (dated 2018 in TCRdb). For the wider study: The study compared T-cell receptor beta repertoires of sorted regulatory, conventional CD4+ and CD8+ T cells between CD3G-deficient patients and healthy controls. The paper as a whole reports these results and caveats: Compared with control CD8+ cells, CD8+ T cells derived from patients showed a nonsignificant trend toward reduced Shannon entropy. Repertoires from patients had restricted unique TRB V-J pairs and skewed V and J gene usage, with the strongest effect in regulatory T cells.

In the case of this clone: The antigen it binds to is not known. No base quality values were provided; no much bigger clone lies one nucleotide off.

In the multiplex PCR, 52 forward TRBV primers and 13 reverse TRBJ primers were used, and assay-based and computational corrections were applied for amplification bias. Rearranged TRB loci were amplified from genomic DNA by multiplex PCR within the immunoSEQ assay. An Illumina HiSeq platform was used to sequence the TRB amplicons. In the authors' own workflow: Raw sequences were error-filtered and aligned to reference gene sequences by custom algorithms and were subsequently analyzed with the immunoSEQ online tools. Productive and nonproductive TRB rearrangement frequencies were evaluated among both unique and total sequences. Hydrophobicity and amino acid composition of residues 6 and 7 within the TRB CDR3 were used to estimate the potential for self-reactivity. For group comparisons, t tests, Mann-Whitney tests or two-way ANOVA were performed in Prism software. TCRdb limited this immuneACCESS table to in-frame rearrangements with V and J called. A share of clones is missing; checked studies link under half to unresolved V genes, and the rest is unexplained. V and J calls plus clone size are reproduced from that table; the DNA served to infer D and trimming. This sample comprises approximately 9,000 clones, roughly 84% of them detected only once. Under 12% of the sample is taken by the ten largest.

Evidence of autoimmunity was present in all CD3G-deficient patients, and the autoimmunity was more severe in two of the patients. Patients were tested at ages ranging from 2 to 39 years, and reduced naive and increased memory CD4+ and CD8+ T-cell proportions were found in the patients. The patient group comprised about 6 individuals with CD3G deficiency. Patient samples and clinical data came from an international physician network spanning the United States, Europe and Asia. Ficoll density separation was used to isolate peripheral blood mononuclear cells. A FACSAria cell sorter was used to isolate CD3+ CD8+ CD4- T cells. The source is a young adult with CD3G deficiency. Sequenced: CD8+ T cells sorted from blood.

The DNA is as follows: TGTGCCAGTAAGCGGGGACACACAGATACGCAGTATTTT. Translated, this gives CASKRGHTDTQYF. The rearrangement combines TRBV6-6 with TRBJ2-3; perhaps TRBD2 is the D gene, with 7 bases matching. CDR1 MNHNY and CDR2 SVGAGI are derived from the germline V gene (reference sequence). Deletion took 9 bases off V and 2 bases off J, with a span of 12 bases between the germline ends. The CDR3 runs 13 residues from the cysteine to the phenylalanine. CDR3 DNA only is kept here, 39 bases in frame from base 1.